This T cell receptor (beta chain) appears in the sequencing data of a study of blood T cell repertoires in COVID-19. The overall study: T cells, B-cell-depleted T cells, or PBMCs supplied cDNA or gDNA.

Cohorts were based on clinical histories the participants reported. Cohort 3 recovered donors had two negative PCRs, clearance, or symptom resolution. The CDR3 sequence is 14 residues long. CDR1 is KGHSH and CDR2 is LQKENI in the germline V gene. Trimming cost V 1 base and J 4 bases, with 10 bases left between them. In the authors' workflow: Reference gene primer amplification gave nucleated cell count estimates. Clones were read by immunoSEQ multiplex PCR, and TCRdb kept only the in-frame ones, dropping some. For V, J and clone size, that table is used; D and trimming come from the DNA. The data hold roughly 260,000 clones, with 70% to 90% observed a single time.

The source is a woman in her forties or fifties who had recovered from COVID-19. The V and J genes are TRBV18 and TRBJ1-1; perhaps TRBD1 as D (6 bases). The specimen was PBMCs or T cells enriched from blood (not recorded which). CDR3 bases: TGTGCCAGCTCACCACAGGGAGGGGGCACTGAAGCTTTCTTT. This codes for CASSPQGGGTEAFF.